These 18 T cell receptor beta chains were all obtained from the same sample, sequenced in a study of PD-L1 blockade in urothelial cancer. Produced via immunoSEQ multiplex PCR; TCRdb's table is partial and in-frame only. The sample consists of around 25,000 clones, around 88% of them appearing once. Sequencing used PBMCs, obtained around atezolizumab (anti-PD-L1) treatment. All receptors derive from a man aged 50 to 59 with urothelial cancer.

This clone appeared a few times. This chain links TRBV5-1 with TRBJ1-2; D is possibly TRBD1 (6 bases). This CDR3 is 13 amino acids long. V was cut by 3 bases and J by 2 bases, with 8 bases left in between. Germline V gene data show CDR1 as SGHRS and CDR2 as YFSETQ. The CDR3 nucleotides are TGCGCCAGCAGCTCTACAGGGAACTATGGCTACACCTTC. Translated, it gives CASSSTGNYGYTF.

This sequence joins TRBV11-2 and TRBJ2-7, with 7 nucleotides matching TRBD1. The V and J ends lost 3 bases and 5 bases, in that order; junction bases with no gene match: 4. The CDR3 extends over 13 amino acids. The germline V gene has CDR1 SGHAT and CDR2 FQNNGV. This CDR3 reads CASSFTGQNEQYF. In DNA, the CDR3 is TGTGCCAGCAGCTTCACGGGACAGAACGAGCAGTACTTC.

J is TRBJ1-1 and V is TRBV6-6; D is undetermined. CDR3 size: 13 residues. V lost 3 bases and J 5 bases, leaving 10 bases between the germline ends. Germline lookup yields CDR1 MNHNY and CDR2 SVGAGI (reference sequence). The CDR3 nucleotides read TGTGCCAGCAGTTATCGGGGAAGGACTGAAGCTTTCTTT. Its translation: CASSYRGRTEAFF.

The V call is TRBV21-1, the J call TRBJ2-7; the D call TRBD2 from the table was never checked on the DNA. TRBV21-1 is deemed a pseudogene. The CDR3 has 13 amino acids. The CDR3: CASPTSDPSEQYF. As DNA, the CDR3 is TGTGCCAGCCCCACTAGCGACCCGAGTGAGCAGTACTTC.

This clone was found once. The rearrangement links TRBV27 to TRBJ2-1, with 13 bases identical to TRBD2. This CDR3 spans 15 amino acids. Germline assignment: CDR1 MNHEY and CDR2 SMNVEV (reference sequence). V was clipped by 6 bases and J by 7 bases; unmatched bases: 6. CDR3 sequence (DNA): TGTGCCAGCAGCTCCGGGACTAGCGGGAAAAATGAGCAGTTCTTC. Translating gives CASSSGTSGKNEQFF.

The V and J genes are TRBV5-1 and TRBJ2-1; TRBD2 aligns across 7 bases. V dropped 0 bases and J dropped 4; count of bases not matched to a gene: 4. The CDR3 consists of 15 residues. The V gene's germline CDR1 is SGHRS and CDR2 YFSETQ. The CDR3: CASSLGGREYNEQFF. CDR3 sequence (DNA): TGCGCCAGCAGCTTGGGAGGGAGGGAATACAATGAGCAGTTCTTC.

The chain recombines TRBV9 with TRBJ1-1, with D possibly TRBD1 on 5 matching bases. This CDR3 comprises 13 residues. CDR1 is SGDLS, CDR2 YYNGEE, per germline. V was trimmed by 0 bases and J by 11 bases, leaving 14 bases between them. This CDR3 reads CASSVARGQGAFF. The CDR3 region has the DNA TGTGCCAGCAGCGTAGCGCGGGGCCAGGGCGCTTTCTTT.

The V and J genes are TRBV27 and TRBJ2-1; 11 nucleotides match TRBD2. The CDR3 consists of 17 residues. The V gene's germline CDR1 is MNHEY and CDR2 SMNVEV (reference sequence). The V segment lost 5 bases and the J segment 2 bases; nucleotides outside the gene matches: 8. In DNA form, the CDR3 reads TGTGCCAGCAGTATAATCCGACTAGCGGGAACCTACAATGAGCAGTTCTTC. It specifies CASSIIRLAGTYNEQFF.

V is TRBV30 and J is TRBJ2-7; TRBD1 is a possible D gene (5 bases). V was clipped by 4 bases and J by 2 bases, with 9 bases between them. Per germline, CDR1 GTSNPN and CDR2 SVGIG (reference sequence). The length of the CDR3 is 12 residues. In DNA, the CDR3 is TGTGCCTGGACAGGGTCAACCTACGAGCAGTACTTC. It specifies CAWTGSTYEQYF.

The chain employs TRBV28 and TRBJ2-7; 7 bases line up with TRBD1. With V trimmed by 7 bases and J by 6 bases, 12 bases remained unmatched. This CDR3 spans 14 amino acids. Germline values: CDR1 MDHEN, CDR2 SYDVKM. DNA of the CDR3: TGTGCCAGCACCGCCGGGACAGCCGGTCTCGAGCAGTACTTC. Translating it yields CASTAGTAGLEQYF.

CDR3 sequence (DNA): TGTGCCAGCAGCAGGACAGTTGGAAACACCATATATTTT. It specifies CASSRTVGNTIYF. This sequence joins TRBV5-6 and TRBJ1-3, with TRBD1 as a possible D gene (6 bases). Trimming cost V 4 bases and J 3 bases, with 8 bases left between them. The CDR3 loop spans 13 amino acids. The V gene's germline CDR1 is SGHDT and CDR2 YYEEEE.

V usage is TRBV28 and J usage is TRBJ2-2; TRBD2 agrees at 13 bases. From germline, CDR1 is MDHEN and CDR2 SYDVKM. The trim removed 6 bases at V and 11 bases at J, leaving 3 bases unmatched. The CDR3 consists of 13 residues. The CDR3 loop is CASRSGLAGELFF. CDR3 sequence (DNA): TGTGCCAGCAGGTCGGGACTAGCGGGAGAGCTGTTTTTT.

The CDR3 reads CASSPGEGTRSTGELFF. The CDR3 region has the DNA TGTGCCAGCAGTCCTGGGGAGGGGACTAGGAGCACCGGGGAGCTGTTTTTT. This chain connects TRBV27 to TRBJ2-2; 8 positions match TRBD2. Looked up from germline, CDR1 is MNHEY and CDR2 is SMNVEV (reference sequence). CDR3 size: 17 residues. Losses at the gene ends were 5 bases for V and 4 bases for J; bases not matched to a gene: 12.

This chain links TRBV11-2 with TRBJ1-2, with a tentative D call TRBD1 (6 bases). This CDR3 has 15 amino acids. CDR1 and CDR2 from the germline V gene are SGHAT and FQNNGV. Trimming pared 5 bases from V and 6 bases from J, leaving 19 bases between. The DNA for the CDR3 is TGTGCCAGCAGCCCTAATCGGAAGGGGGACCATGGCTACACCTTC. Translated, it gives CASSPNRKGDHGYTF.

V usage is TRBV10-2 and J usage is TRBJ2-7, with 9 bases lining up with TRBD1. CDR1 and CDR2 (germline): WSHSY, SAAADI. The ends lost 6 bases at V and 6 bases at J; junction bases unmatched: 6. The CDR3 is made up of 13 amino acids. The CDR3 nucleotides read TGCGCCAGCAGGTTCGGGACAGGGCCCGAGCAGTACTTC. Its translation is CASRFGTGPEQYF.

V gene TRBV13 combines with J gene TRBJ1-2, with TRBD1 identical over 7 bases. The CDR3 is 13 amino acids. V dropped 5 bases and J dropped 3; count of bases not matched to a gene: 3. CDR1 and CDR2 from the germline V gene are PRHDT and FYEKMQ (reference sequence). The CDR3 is CASSVRGDYGYTF. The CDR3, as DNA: TGTGCCAGCAGCGTCAGGGGGGACTATGGCTACACCTTC.

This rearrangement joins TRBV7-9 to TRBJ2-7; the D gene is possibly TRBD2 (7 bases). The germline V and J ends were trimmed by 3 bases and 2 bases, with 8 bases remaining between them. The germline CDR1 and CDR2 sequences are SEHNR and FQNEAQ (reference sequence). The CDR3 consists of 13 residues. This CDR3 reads CASSLGGPYEQYF. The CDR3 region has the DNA TGTGCCAGCAGCTTGGGGGGGCCCTACGAGCAGTACTTC.

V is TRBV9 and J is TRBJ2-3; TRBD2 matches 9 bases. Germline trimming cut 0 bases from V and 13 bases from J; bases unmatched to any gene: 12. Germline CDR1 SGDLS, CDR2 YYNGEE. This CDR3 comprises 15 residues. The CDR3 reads CASSVGTSVRHREYF. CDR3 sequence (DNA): TGTGCCAGCAGCGTAGGGACTAGCGTGAGGCACAGGGAGTATTTT.